This TCR beta chain was sequenced during a study of blood T cell repertoires in COVID-19. Authors' data handling: Estimates of nucleated cell counts were drawn from the amplification of reference gene primers. The method was immunoSEQ multiplex PCR; TCRdb's version includes in-frame clones alone and lacks a portion of them. The DNA gave D and trimming, while V, J and clone size come from that table. The sample gives hundreds of thousands of clones, about three quarters of which show up once; 3.3% is in the top ten. Trimming shortened V by 2 bases and J by 0 bases, and 19 bases separated the two germline ends. CDR1 is KGHSH and CDR2 is LQKENI in the germline V gene. This CDR3 comprises 18 residues.

The rearrangement joins TRBV18 to TRBJ1-1; D is uncertain. The sequence came from a woman of 80 years or more with acute or convalescent COVID-19. Sequencing was carried out using peripheral blood. The CDR3 sequence: CASSPGLVRQPVNTEAFF. CDR3 DNA: TGTGCCAGCTCACCAGGTTTAGTAAGACAACCCGTGAACACTGAAGCTTTCTTT. Combining the CDR3 with reference TRBV18 and TRBJ1-1 gives the whole variable domain NAGVMQNPRHLVRRRGQEARLRCSPMKGHSHVYWYRQLPEEGLKFMVYLQKENIIDESGMPKERFSAEFPKEGPSILRIQQVVRGDSAAYFCASSPGLVRQPVNTEAFFGQGTRLTVV.